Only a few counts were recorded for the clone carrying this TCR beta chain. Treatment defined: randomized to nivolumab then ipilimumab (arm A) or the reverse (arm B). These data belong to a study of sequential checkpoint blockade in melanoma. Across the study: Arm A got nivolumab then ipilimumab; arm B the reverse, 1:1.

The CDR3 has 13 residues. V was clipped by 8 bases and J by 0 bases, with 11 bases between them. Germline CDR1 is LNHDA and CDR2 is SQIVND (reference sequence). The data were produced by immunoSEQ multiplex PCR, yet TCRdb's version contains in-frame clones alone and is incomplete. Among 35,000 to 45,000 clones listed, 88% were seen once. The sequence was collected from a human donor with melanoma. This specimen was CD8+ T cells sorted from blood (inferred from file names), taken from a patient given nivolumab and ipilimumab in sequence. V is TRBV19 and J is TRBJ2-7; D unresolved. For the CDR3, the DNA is TGTGCCAGTGGCGCAGGAAGCTCCTACGAGCAGTACTTC. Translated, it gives CASGAGSSYEQYF.